Listed here are 14 T cell receptor beta chains from one sample, sequenced in a study. Using its own MiXCR run on the RT-PCR reads, TCRdb lists one record per CDR3 protein. This table holds around 700,000 distinct CDR3 sequences, 13% to 15% found once. Sequencing input: memory CD4+ T cells from blood. The source of these receptors is a female donor in good health, serving as a healthy control.

The chain joins TRBV20-1 to TRBJ2-2, with a possible D match to TRBD2 (7 bases). The V end lost 7 bases, the J end lost 2 bases, and 14 bases lay between the germline ends. CDR1 and CDR2 (germline): DFQATT, SNEGSKA (reference sequence). The CDR3 totals 14 residues. CDR3 protein: CSVWGGANTGELFF. The CDR3 bases are TGCAGTGTATGGGGGGGGGCTAACACCGGGGAGCTGTTTTTT.

This clonotype was seen more than once but under ten times. J is TRBJ2-3 and V is TRBV15, with 7 nucleotides matching TRBD2. CDR1 and CDR2 from the germline V gene are LNHNV and YYDKDF (reference sequence). The CDR3 runs 15 residues. Trimming took 3 bases from V and 4 from J; bases not matched to a gene: 7. The CDR3 sequence is CATSRGGVLADTQYF. CDR3 bases: TGTGCCACCAGCAGGGGAGGGGTCTTGGCAGATACGCAGTATTTT. Filled out from reference TRBV15 and TRBJ2-3, the complete variable domain reads DAMVIQNPRYQVTQFGKPVTLSCSQTLNHNVMYWYQQKSSQAPKLLFHYYDKDFNNEADTPDNFQSRRPNTSFCFLDIRSPGLGDTAMYLCATSRGGVLADTQYFGPGTRLTVL.

This clonotype turned up a few times. The chain is built from TRBV30 and TRBJ2-3; D is tentatively TRBD1 or TRBD2 (5 bases each). Germline loops: CDR1 GTSNPN, CDR2 SVGIG (reference sequence). With 2 bases removed from V and 2 bases from J, the gap between germline ends came to 8 bases. The CDR3 has 13 residues. The CDR3 protein is CAWSRGSTDTQYF. For the CDR3, the DNA is TGTGCCTGGAGTCGGGGCTCCACAGATACGCAGTATTTT.

This clonotype was observed many times. The gene calls are TRBV7-3 and TRBJ2-7; a possible D gene is TRBD2 (6 bases). The CDR3 runs to 19 residues. The germline gives CDR1 SGHTA, CDR2 FQGTGA. V lost 5 bases and J lost 0, with 26 bases in between. This CDR3 is CASSPLRRGACRTSYEQYF. The CDR3 nucleotides are TGTGCCAGCAGCCCCCTTAGGAGGGGAGCGTGTCGTACCTCCTACGAGCAGTACTTC.

This clonotype has just a few counts. The V and J genes are TRBV6-5 and TRBJ1-6, with D unclear. The CDR3 spans 16 residues. V shed 2 bases and J shed 10 bases, with 18 bases lying between them. Per the germline V gene, CDR1 is MNHEY and CDR2 is SVGAGI. CDR3 nucleotides: TGTGCCAGCAGTTACGCTTCGGCCGGGTCTGCATCACCCCTCCACTTT. It codes for CASSYASAGSASPLHF.

This clonotype was recorded many times. The chain uses TRBV15 and TRBJ2-5; D possibly corresponds to TRBD1 (6 bases). CDR1 and CDR2 from the germline V gene are LNHNV and YYDKDF (reference sequence). The CDR3 consists of 14 residues. V was clipped by 0 bases and J by 5 bases, with 10 bases between them. CDR3 bases: TGTGCCACCAGCAGAGATGTTACAGGGGAGACCCAGTACTTC. This translates into CATSRDVTGETQYF. Full variable domain (remainder filled in from reference TRBV15 and TRBJ2-5): DAMVIQNPRYQVTQFGKPVTLSCSQTLNHNVMYWYQQKSSQAPKLLFHYYDKDFNNEADTPDNFQSRRPNTSFCFLDIRSPGLGDTAMYLCATSRDVTGETQYFGPGTRLLVL.

CDR3 protein: CASSVGLAGLETQYF. In DNA form, the CDR3 reads TGTGCCAGCAGCGTAGGACTAGCGGGATTAGAGACCCAGTACTTC. The V call is TRBV9, the J call TRBJ2-5, with TRBD2 identical over 11 bases. V shed 0 bases, J shed 4 bases, and the junction held 2 bases outside the gene matches. Germline V CDR1 and CDR2: SGDLS, YYNGEE. The CDR3 has 15 residues.

This clonotype appeared many times. The rearrangement uses TRBV7-2 and TRBJ2-3; D unresolved. Germline lookup yields CDR1 SGHTA and CDR2 FQGNSA. Trimming removed 3 bases at V and 0 bases at J, with 7 bases between. CDR3 length: 14 residues. This chain's CDR3 is CASSFSTSTDTQYF. The CDR3 DNA sequence: TGTGCCAGCAGCTTTTCGACTAGCACAGATACGCAGTATTTT. Looking up the rest from reference TRBV7-2 and TRBJ2-3 gives the full variable domain: GAGVSQSPSNKVTEKGKDVELRCDPISGHTALYWYRQSLGQGLEFLIYFQGNSAPDKSGLPSDRFSAERTGGSVSTLTIQRTQQEDSAVYLCASSFSTSTDTQYFGPGTRLTVL.

This clonotype was seen ten or more times. The V and J genes are TRBV12-3 or TRBV12-4 and TRBJ1-6; maybe TRBD1 (6 bases). Trimming took off 3 bases at V and 9 bases at J, with 12 bases between the two ends. This CDR3 has 14 residues. The CDR3 region has the DNA TGTGCCAGCAGTTTGGGGGGCATGGGTTCACCCCTCCACTTT. It translates to CASSLGGMGSPLHF.

In its sample, this clonotype was seen a few times. V usage is TRBV18 and J usage is TRBJ2-7; D is unresolved. The CDR3 consists of 13 residues. CDR1 KGHSH and CDR2 LQKENI come from the germline V gene. With 4 bases removed from V and 3 bases from J, the gap between germline ends came to 10 bases. The CDR3 DNA reads as TGTGCCAGCTCACAGGGCCGATACTACGAGCAGTACTTC. It is translated as CASSQGRYYEQYF.

For this clonotype: Possible read error: a much larger clone is one base away. The rearrangement uses TRBV3-1 and TRBJ2-3; D uncertain. The CDR3 contains 13 residues. V lost 2 bases and J 1 base, leaving 4 bases between the germline ends. Germline CDR1 reads LGHDT; CDR2 reads YNNKEL (reference sequence). CDR3 amino acids: CASSQQRTDTQYF. In DNA, the CDR3 is TGTGCCAGCAGCCAACAGCGCACAGATACGCAGTATTTT.

V is TRBV6-2 or TRBV6-3 and J is TRBJ1-3; no clear D gene. CDR3 size: 16 residues. Trimming took off 6 bases at V and 1 base at J, with 16 bases between the two ends. Germline assignment: CDR1 MNHEY and CDR2 SVGEGT. The CDR3 DNA sequence: TGTGCCAGCAGGAGATCAGACATACGGTCTGGAAACACCATATATTTT. The encoded protein is CASRRSDIRSGNTIYF.

V usage is TRBV9 and J usage is TRBJ2-1; TRBD2 agrees at 9 bases. The CDR3 contains 15 residues. V gave up 3 bases and J gave up 4 bases; unmatched junction bases: 5. Per germline, CDR1 SGDLS and CDR2 YYNGEE. The CDR3 bases are TGTGCCAGCAGCGGAAAGACTAGCGGTTACAATGAGCAGTTCTTC. As protein: CASSGKTSGYNEQFF.

The rearrangement joins TRBV6-5 to TRBJ1-6; D call uncertain. Trimming took 6 bases from V and 6 from J, leaving 9 bases between them. The CDR3 is made up of 13 amino acids. Looked up from germline, CDR1 is MNHEY and CDR2 is SVGAGI. In DNA, the CDR3 is TGTGCCAGCAGACCCGCGAGTAATTCACCCCTCCACTTT. This sequence encodes CASRPASNSPLHF.